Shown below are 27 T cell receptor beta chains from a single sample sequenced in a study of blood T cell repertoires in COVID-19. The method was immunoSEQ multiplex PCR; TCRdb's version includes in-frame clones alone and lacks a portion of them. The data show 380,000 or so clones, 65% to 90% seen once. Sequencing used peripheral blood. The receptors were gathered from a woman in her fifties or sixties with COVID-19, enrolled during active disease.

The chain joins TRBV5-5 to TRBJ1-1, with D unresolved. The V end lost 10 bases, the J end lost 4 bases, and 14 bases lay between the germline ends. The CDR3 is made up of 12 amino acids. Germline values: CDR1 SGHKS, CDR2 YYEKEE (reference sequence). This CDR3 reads CASSLGSTEAFF. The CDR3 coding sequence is TGTGCCTCTTCCCTCGGGTCCACTGAAGCTTTCTTT.

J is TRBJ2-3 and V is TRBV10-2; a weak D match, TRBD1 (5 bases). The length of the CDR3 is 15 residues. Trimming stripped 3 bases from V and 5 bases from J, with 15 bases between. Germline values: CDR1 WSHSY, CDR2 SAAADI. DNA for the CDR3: TGCGCCAGCAGTGATGCAGGGATCGGTAGAGATACGCAGTATTTT. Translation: CASSDAGIGRDTQYF.

The CDR3 loop reads CASGGVPNEKLFF. The CDR3 region has the DNA TGCGCCAGCGGCGGGGTCCCTAATGAAAAACTGTTTTTT. V gene TRBV5-1 combines with J gene TRBJ1-4; no definite D call. The germline V gene encodes CDR1 SGHRS and CDR2 YFSETQ. V lost 7 bases, J lost 3 bases, and 10 bases lay in between. The CDR3 length is 13 residues.

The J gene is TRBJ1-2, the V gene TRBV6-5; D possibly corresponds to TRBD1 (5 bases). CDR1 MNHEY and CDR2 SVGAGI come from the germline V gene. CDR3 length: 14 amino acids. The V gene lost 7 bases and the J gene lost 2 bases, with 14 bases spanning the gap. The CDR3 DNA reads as TGTGCCAGCATCCAAAGTGACAGAAACTATGGCTACACCTTC. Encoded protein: CASIQSDRNYGYTF.

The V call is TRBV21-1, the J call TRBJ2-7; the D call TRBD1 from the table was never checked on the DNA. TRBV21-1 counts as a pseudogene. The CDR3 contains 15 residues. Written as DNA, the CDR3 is TGTGCCAGCAGCAAACTTGACAACCCCTCCTACGAGCAGTACTTC. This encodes CASSKLDNPSYEQYF.

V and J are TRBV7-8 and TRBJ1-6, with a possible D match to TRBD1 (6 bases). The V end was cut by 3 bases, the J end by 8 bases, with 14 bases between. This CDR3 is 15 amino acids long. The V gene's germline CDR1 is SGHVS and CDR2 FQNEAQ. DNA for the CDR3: TGTGCCAGCAGCTTCAACAGGGTCGTAGATTCACCCCTCCACTTT. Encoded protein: CASSFNRVVDSPLHF.

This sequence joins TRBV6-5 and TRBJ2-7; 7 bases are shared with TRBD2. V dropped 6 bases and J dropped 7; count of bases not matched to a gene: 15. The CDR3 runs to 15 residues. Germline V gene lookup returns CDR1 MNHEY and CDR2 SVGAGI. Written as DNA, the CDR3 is TGTGCCAGCAGCCGAACACCGGGACTACCACTAGAGCAGTACTTC. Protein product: CASSRTPGLPLEQYF.

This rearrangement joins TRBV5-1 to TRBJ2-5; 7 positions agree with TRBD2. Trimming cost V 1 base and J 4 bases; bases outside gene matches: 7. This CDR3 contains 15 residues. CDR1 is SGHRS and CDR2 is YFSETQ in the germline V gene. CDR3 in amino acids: CASSLPRPGGETQYF. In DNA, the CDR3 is TGCGCCAGCAGCTTGCCCCGGCCGGGGGGAGAGACCCAGTACTTC. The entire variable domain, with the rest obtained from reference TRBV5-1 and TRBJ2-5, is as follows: KAGVTQTPRYLIKTRGQQVTLSCSPISGHRSVSWYQQTPGQGLQFLFEYFSETQRNKGNFPGRFSGRQFSNSRSEMNVSTLELGDSALYLCASSLPRPGGETQYFGPGTRLLVL.

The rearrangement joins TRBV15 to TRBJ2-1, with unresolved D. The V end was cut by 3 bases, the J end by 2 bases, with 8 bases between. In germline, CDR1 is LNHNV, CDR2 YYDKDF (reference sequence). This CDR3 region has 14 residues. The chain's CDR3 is CATSSTVTYNEQFF. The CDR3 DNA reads TGTGCCACCAGCAGTACAGTTACCTACAATGAGCAGTTCTTC. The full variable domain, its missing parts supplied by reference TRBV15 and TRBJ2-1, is DAMVIQNPRYQVTQFGKPVTLSCSQTLNHNVMYWYQQKSSQAPKLLFHYYDKDFNNEADTPDNFQSRRPNTSFCFLDIRSPGLGDTAMYLCATSSTVTYNEQFFGPGTRLTVL.

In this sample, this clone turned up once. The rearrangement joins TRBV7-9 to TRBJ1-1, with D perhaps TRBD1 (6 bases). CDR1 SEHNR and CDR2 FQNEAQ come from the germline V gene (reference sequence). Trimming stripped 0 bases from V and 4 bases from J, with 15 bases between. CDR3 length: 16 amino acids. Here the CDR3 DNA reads TGTGCCAGCAGCTTAGCTACAGGGACCAGGGGCACTGAAGCTTTCTTT. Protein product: CASSLATGTRGTEAFF. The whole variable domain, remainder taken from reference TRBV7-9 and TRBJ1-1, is DTGVSQNPRHKITKRGQNVTFRCDPISEHNRLYWYRQTLGQGPEFLTYFQNEAQLEKSRLLSDRFSAERPKGSFSTLEIQRTEQGDSAMYLCASSLATGTRGTEAFFGQGTRLTVV.

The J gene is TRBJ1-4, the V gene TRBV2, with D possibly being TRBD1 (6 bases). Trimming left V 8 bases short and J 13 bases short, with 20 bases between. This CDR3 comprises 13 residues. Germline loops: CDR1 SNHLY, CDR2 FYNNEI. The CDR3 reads CASCRDTTNGLFF. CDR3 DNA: TGTGCCAGCTGCCGGGACACCACTAACGGACTGTTTTTT. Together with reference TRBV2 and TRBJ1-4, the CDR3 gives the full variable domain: EPEVTQTPSHQVTQMGQEVILRCVPISNHLYFYWYRQILGQKVEFLVSFYNNEISEKSEIFDDQFSVERPDGSNFTLKIRSTKLEDSAMYFCASCRDTTNGLFFGSGTQLSVL.

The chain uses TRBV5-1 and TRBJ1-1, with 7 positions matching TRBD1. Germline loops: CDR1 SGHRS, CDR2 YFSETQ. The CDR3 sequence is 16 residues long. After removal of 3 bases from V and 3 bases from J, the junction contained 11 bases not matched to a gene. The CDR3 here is CASSSGAGGPDTEAFF. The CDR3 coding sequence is TGCGCCAGCAGCTCCGGGGCAGGGGGTCCCGACACTGAAGCTTTCTTT.

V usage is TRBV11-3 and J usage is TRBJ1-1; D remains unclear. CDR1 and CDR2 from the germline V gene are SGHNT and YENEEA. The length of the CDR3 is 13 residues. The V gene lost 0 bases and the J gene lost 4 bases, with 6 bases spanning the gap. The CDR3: CASSLERATEAFF. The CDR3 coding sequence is TGTGCCAGCAGCTTAGAGCGGGCCACTGAAGCTTTCTTT.

The CDR3, as DNA: TGTGCCAGCTCACCACCTAGCGGGGGATACACCGGGGAGCTGTTTTTT. This encodes CASSPPSGGYTGELFF. The chain uses TRBV18 and TRBJ2-2; 9 bases fit TRBD2. The V and J ends lost 0 bases and 3 bases, in that order; junction bases with no gene match: 2. The CDR3 runs 16 residues. Germline lookup yields CDR1 KGHSH and CDR2 LQKENI. The variable domain in full, with the rest retrieved from reference TRBV18 and TRBJ2-2, is NAGVMQNPRHLVRRRGQEARLRCSPMKGHSHVYWYRQLPEEGLKFMVYLQKENIIDESGMPKERFSAEFPKEGPSILRIQQVVRGDSAAYFCASSPPSGGYTGELFFGEGSRLTVL.

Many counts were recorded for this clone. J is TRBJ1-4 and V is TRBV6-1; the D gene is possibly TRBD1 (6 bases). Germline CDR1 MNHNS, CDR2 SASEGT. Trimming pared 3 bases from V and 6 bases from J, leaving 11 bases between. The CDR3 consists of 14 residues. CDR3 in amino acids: CASSEQQGDEKLFF. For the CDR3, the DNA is TGTGCCAGCAGTGAGCAACAGGGCGATGAAAAACTGTTTTTT.

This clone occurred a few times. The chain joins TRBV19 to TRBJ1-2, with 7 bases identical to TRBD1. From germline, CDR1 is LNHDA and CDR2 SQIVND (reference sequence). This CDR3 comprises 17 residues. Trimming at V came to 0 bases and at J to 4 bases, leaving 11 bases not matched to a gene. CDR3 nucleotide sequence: TGTGCCAGTAGTATAGAAGGATTACCGGGACAGAGCTATGGCTACACCTTC. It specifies CASSIEGLPGQSYGYTF.

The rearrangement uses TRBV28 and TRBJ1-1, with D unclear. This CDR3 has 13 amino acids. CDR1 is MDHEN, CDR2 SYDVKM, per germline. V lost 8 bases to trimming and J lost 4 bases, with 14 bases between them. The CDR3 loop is CASLREIGTEAFF. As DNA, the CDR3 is TGTGCCAGCCTTAGGGAGATCGGCACTGAAGCTTTCTTT.

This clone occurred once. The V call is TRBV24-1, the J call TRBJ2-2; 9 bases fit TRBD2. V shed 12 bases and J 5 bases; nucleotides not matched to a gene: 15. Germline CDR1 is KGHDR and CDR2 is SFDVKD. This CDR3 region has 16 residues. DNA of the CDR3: TGTGCCTCAGGAGGGGGAATAGCGGGGGTGACCGGGGAGCTGTTTTTT. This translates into CASGGGIAGVTGELFF.

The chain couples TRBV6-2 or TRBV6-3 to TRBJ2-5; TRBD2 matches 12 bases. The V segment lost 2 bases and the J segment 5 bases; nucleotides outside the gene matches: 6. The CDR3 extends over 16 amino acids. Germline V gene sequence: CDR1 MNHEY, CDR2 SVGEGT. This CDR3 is CASSYGLAGGRETQYF. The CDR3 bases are TGTGCCAGCAGTTACGGCCTAGCGGGGGGGCGGGAGACCCAGTACTTC.

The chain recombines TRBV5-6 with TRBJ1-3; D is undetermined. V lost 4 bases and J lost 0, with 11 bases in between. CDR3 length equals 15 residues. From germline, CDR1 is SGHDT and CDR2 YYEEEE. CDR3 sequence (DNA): TGTGCCAGCAGCCCCGGACTCAGCTCTGGAAACACCATATATTTT. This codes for CASSPGLSSGNTIYF.

The CDR3 DNA follows: TGTGCCAGTAGTATACAAAGGAGAAACTATGGCTACACCTTC. Protein product: CASSIQRRNYGYTF. The J gene is TRBJ1-2, the V gene TRBV19, with no clear D. Trimming took off 2 bases at V and 2 bases at J, with 9 bases between the two ends. This CDR3 spans 14 amino acids. CDR1 is LNHDA and CDR2 is SQIVND in the germline V gene (reference sequence).

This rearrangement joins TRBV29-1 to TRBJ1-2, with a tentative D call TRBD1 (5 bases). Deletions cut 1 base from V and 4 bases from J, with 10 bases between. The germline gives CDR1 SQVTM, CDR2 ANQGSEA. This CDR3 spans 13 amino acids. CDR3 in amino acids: CSVEVGHPYGYTF. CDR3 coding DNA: TGCAGCGTTGAAGTTGGACACCCCTATGGCTACACCTTC.

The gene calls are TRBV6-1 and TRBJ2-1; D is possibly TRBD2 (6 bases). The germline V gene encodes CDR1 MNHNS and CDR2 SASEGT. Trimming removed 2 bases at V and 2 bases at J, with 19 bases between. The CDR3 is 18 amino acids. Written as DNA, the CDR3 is TGTGCCAGCAGTGAAATGTTTTCCGTGGGGGGTCCCTACAATGAGCAGTTCTTC. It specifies CASSEMFSVGGPYNEQFF.

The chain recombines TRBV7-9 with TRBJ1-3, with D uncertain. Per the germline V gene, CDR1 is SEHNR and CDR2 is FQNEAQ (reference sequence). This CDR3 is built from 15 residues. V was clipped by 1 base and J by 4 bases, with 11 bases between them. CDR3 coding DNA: TGTGCCAGCAGCTTAGACACGCGGGAGGGAAACACCATATATTTT. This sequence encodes CASSLDTREGNTIYF.

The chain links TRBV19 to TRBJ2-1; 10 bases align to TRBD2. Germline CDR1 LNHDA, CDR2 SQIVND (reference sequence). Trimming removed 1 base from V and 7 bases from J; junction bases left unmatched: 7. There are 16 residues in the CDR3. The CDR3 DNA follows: TGTGCCAGTAGTATAGGAGGAGGACTAGCGGAGAATGAGCAGTTCTTC. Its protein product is CASSIGGGLAENEQFF.

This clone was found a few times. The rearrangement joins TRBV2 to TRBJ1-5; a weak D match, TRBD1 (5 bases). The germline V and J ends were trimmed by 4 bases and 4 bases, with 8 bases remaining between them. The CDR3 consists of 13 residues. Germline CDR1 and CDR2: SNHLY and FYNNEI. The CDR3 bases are TGTGCCAGCAGTGGGGGGGAGAATCAGCCCCAGCATTTT. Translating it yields CASSGGENQPQHF.

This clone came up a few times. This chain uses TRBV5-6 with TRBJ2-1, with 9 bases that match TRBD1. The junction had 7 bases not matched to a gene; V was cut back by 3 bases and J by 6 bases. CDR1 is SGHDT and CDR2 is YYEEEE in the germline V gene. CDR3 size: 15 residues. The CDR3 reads CASSSQGQGSNEQFF. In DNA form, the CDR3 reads TGTGCCAGCAGCTCGCAAGGACAGGGGTCCAATGAGCAGTTCTTC.